This T cell receptor beta chain was captured by sequencing in a study of PD-L1 blockade in urothelial cancer. Study at large: Male patients with bladder-origin urothelial cancer numbered about 90% of the 29. Blood samples had a median of 141,255 T cells, 80,000 to 85,000 unique TCRs, and clonality 0.080.

As for time point: pretreatment peripheral blood. The V segment lost 5 bases and the J segment 5 bases; nucleotides outside the gene matches: 3. Per germline, CDR1 SGHAT and CDR2 FQNNGV. This CDR3 has 13 amino acids. Measured with immunoSEQ multiplex PCR; TCRdb has only the in-frame clones, and not every one. The sample has tens of thousands of clones, nearly 90% seen once. The source of this sequence is a man aged 60 to 75 with urothelial cancer. The V gene is TRBV11-2, the J gene TRBJ2-3; 8 nucleotides align to TRBD2. Sequenced material: PBMCs, taken around atezolizumab (anti-PD-L1) treatment. The CDR3 sequence: CASSLGTRDTQYF. CDR3 nucleotides: TGTGCCAGCAGCCTCGGGACTAGAGATACGCAGTATTTT. The full variable domain, rest sourced from reference TRBV11-2 and TRBJ2-3, is EAGVAQSPRYKIIEKRQSVAFWCNPISGHATLYWYQQILGQGPKLLIQFQNNGVVDDSQLPKDRFSAERLKGVDSTLKIQPAKLEDSAVYLCASSLGTRDTQYFGPGTRLTVL.